This T cell receptor (beta chain) was recovered during a study of early T cells in non-severe SARS-CoV-2 infection. This CDR3 comprises 14 residues. V shed 7 bases and J shed 7 bases, with 17 bases lying between them. Germline V CDR1 and CDR2: MNHEY, SVGEGT. TCRdb reprocessed the 5' RACE reads with MiXCR, giving one entry per CDR3 protein. This table has about 29,000 distinct CDR3 sequences, about 4.5% appearing once. The rearrangement links TRBV6-2 or TRBV6-3 to TRBJ2-1; D remains unclear. The receptor comes from an adult who was a healthcare worker with PCR-confirmed SARS-CoV-2 infection or an uninfected control (not recorded which). Sequencing was performed on whole blood. The CDR3 DNA reads TGTGCCAGCAAGTGGACGATAACGGAGAATGAGCAGTTCTTC. As protein: CASKWTITENEQFF.